The 22 T cell receptor beta chains below all came from one sample that was sequenced in a study of neoadjuvant anti-PD-1 for oral cavity cancer. Method: immunoSEQ multiplex PCR; TCRdb's copy keeps in-frame clones and lacks some. The profile shows about 72,000 clones, around 88% of them singletons. The sequences come from PBMCs, collected before nivolumab (anti-PD-1) treatment. These TCRs come from a person aged 40-85 years with oral cavity squamous cell carcinoma.

The chain combines TRBV11-2 with TRBJ2-7; the D is unclear. Trimming shortened V by 0 bases and J by 2 bases, and 8 bases separated the two germline ends. CDR1 is SGHAT and CDR2 is FQNNGV in the germline V gene. The CDR3 sequence is 14 residues long. Written as DNA, the CDR3 is TGTGCCAGCAGCTTAGAATGGATAACCTACGAGCAGTACTTC. Encoded protein: CASSLEWITYEQYF.

The genes are TRBV5-6 and TRBJ2-7; 10 bases match TRBD1. The CDR3 length is 16 residues. Germline V CDR1 and CDR2: SGHDT, YYEEEE. V gave up 3 bases and J gave up 5 bases; unmatched junction bases: 11. In DNA, the CDR3 is TGTGCCAGCAGCTCCCTGGCCCGGGACAGGGGACACGAGCAGTACTTC. Translating gives CASSSLARDRGHEQYF. Drawing the rest from reference TRBV5-6 and TRBJ2-7, the complete variable domain is DAGVTQSPTHLIKTRGQQVTLRCSPKSGHDTVSWYQQALGQGPQFIFQYYEEEERQRGNFPDRFSGHQFPNYSSELNVNALLLGDSALYLCASSSLARDRGHEQYFGPGTRLTVT.

The chain links TRBV28 to TRBJ2-7, with 7 bases lining up with TRBD2. This CDR3 spans 15 amino acids. Germline CDR1 reads MDHEN; CDR2 reads SYDVKM. Trimming took 2 bases from V and 6 from J; bases not matched to a gene: 10. The CDR3 DNA reads TGTGCCAGCAGTTTAGGGATGGGAGGGCACTCCGAGCAGTACTTC. Protein product: CASSLGMGGHSEQYF.

The V call is TRBV19, the J call TRBJ1-5; 10 bases are a match to TRBD1. V was clipped by 4 bases and J by 6 bases; unmatched bases: 6. The CDR3 is 15 residues long. Germline values: CDR1 LNHDA, CDR2 SQIVND (reference sequence). CDR3 loop: CASSTGTGVGQPQHF. The CDR3, as DNA: TGTGCCAGTAGTACCGGGACAGGGGTTGGTCAGCCCCAGCATTTT.

The chain carries TRBV4-1 and TRBJ2-1, with D perhaps TRBD1 (6 bases). CDR1 MGHRA and CDR2 YSYEKL come from the germline V gene. The length of the CDR3 is 14 residues. V was cut by 8 bases and J by 6 bases, with 17 bases left in between. The CDR3 DNA follows: TGCGCCAGCCAGGGGTGGCAGAAAGGCAATGAGCAGTTCTTC. Its translation: CASQGWQKGNEQFF.

This chain uses TRBV6-5 with TRBJ2-7; TRBD1 aligns across 7 bases. Germline V gene sequence: CDR1 MNHEY, CDR2 SVGAGI. The CDR3 covers 13 residues. V was clipped by 6 bases and J by 0 bases; unmatched bases: 2. Here the CDR3 reads CASSGTASYEQYF. Here the CDR3 DNA reads TGTGCCAGCAGCGGGACAGCCTCCTACGAGCAGTACTTC.

The V call is TRBV4-2, the J call TRBJ1-2, with TRBD1 identical over 7 bases. Trimming at V came to 0 bases and at J to 5 bases, leaving 3 bases not matched to a gene. Germline CDR1 reads LGHNA; CDR2 reads YNFKEQ. The length of the CDR3 is 14 residues. The CDR3 DNA sequence: TGTGCCAGCAGCCAAGAGCACAGGGGATATGGCTACACCTTC. It specifies CASSQEHRGYGYTF.

The genes are TRBV7-9 and TRBJ1-2; D not resolved. The V gene lost 5 bases and the J gene lost 1 base, with 11 bases spanning the gap. The length of the CDR3 is 14 residues. Per germline, CDR1 SEHNR and CDR2 FQNEAQ (reference sequence). In nucleotides, the CDR3 is TGTGCCAGCAGCCCAGACGCAAATAACTATGGCTACACCTTC. Protein product: CASSPDANNYGYTF.

This clone was seen only once. This chain uses TRBV9 with TRBJ2-2, with D unclear. This CDR3 comprises 15 residues. V was shortened by 4 bases and J by 4 bases, with 14 bases between the two germline ends. Germline assignment: CDR1 SGDLS and CDR2 YYNGEE. In DNA, the CDR3 is TGTGCCAGCAGCTCATCAATTCCGGGCACCGGGGAGCTGTTTTTT. This translates into CASSSSIPGTGELFF.

The V and J genes are TRBV19 and TRBJ2-3; D call uncertain. Trimming pared 8 bases from V and 3 bases from J, leaving 6 bases between. The length of the CDR3 is 11 residues. The germline gives CDR1 LNHDA, CDR2 SQIVND (reference sequence). The CDR3 DNA follows: TGTGCCAGTGAGACGACAGATACGCAGTATTTT. This translates into CASETTDTQYF.

The chain uses TRBV10-3 and TRBJ1-5; D gene ambiguous. The length of the CDR3 is 18 residues. V was cut by 0 bases and J by 0 bases, with 15 bases left in between. Germline values: CDR1 ENHRY, CDR2 SYGVKD. The CDR3 nucleotides are TGTGCCATCAGTGAGTCCTTCCCCAGTCGGTATAGCAATCAGCCCCAGCATTTT. Amino acids: CAISESFPSRYSNQPQHF.

This chain joins TRBV27 and TRBJ1-2; TRBD1 agrees at 9 bases. The CDR3 spans 15 residues. With V trimmed by 5 bases and J by 6 bases, 10 bases remained unmatched. Germline V CDR1 and CDR2: MNHEY, SMNVEV (reference sequence). CDR3 coding DNA: TGTGCCAGCAGTCCCACCCTGGGGACAGGGAATGGCTACACCTTC. It encodes CASSPTLGTGNGYTF.

This clone was seen once. The V call is TRBV6-6, the J call TRBJ2-7; D possibly corresponds to TRBD2 (5 bases). V was shortened by 0 bases and J by 3 bases, with 15 bases between the two germline ends. This CDR3 comprises 16 residues. Germline-derived CDR1 and CDR2 are MNHNY and SVGAGI (reference sequence). The CDR3 DNA reads as TGTGCCAGCAGTTACTCTTACGCGGGTGTTGACTACGAGCAGTACTTC. It is translated as CASSYSYAGVDYEQYF.

The rearrangement uses TRBV12-5 and TRBJ2-1; 8 bases map to TRBD2. CDR1 and CDR2 (germline): LGHNT, FRNRAP. Unmatched junction bases numbered 9, after V lost 0 bases and J lost 5 bases. CDR3 size: 17 residues. Written as DNA, the CDR3 is TGTGCTAGTGGTTTGGTATCGGGGGGGGCTAAGGACAATGAGCAGTTCTTC. This translates into CASGLVSGGAKDNEQFF.

This clone was detected only a few times. The genes are TRBV29-1 and TRBJ1-1; TRBD1 is a possible D gene (6 bases). The CDR3 has 11 amino acids. Germline V gene sequence: CDR1 SQVTM, CDR2 ANQGSEA. The V end lost 3 bases, the J end lost 7 bases, and 9 bases lay between the germline ends. The CDR3 spells CSVEGTLEAFF. The CDR3 nucleotides are TGCAGCGTTGAGGGGACACTTGAAGCTTTCTTT.

This rearrangement joins TRBV20-1 to TRBJ2-5; D gene uncertain. Deletions cut 1 base from V and 14 bases from J, with 11 bases between. This CDR3 comprises 10 residues. Germline lookup yields CDR1 DFQATT and CDR2 SNEGSKA (reference sequence). The CDR3, as DNA: TGCAGTGCTAGAGGAGAGGTTCCCTACTTC. Translated: CSARGEVPYF.

This chain connects TRBV7-7 to TRBJ2-7; the D gene could be TRBD1 or TRBD2 (5 bases each). Germline V gene data show CDR1 as SSHAT and CDR2 as FNYEAQ (reference sequence). The CDR3 runs to 13 residues. Deletions cut 4 bases from V and 4 bases from J, with 11 bases between. CDR3 residues: CASSSGPRYEQYF. CDR3 nucleotides: TGTGCCAGCAGCTCGGGACCTAGATACGAGCAGTACTTC.

The chain uses TRBV5-4 and TRBJ2-5; TRBD1 aligns across 9 bases. CDR1 is SGHNT and CDR2 is YYREEE in the germline V gene (reference sequence). The CDR3 extends over 15 amino acids. V trimming: 0 bases; J trimming: 4 bases; junction bases outside the gene matches: 4. The CDR3 is CASSLEGQGAETQYF. CDR3 bases: TGTGCCAGCAGCTTGGAGGGACAGGGAGCAGAGACCCAGTACTTC.

The chain employs TRBV5-1 and TRBJ2-2; no definite D call. The CDR3 extends over 14 amino acids. Germline V lookup: CDR1 SGHRS, CDR2 YFSETQ. V dropped 5 bases and J dropped 0 bases, with 8 bases sitting between them. The CDR3 DNA follows: TGCGCCAGCAGAGAAGCCGCGAACACCGGGGAGCTGTTTTTT. Its translation: CASREAANTGELFF.

The V call is TRBV10-3, the J call TRBJ1-1, with D uncertain. Germline V gene lookup returns CDR1 ENHRY and CDR2 SYGVKD. Trimming cost V 7 bases and J 0 bases, with 9 bases left between them. CDR3 length equals 13 residues. The CDR3 region has the DNA TGTGCCATCAACCAGCAACTGAACACTGAAGCTTTCTTT. Translation: CAINQQLNTEAFF.

The V call is TRBV7-3, the J call TRBJ1-2; a possible D gene is TRBD1 (6 bases). Germline lookup yields CDR1 SGHTA and CDR2 FQGTGA. CDR3 size: 14 residues. V shed 5 bases and J shed 6 bases, with 16 bases lying between them. CDR3 DNA: TGTGCCAGCAGCCCGACGTCCAGACAGGATGGCTACACCTTC. Its protein is CASSPTSRQDGYTF.

The rearrangement joins TRBV28 to TRBJ2-3; 10 bases fit TRBD2. The germline V gene encodes CDR1 MDHEN and CDR2 SYDVKM. The V segment lost 1 base and the J segment 6 bases; nucleotides outside the gene matches: 10. The CDR3 runs 17 residues. CDR3 residues: CASSLFRSGRAWDTQYF. The CDR3 bases are TGTGCCAGCAGTTTATTTCGGAGCGGGAGGGCCTGGGATACGCAGTATTTT.